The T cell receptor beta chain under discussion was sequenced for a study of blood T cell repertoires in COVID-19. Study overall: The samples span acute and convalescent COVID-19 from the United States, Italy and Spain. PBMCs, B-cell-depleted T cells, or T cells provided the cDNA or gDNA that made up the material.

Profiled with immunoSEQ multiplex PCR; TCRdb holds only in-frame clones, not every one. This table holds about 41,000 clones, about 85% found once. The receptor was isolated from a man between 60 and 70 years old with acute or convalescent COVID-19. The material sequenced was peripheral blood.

CDR3 DNA: TGTGCCACCCTCGTAGGACTGCTTAACAATGAGCAGTTCTTC. Translating gives CATLVGLLNNEQFF. This chain uses TRBV6-5 with TRBJ2-1; the D gene is possibly TRBD2 (5 bases). The germline gives CDR1 MNHEY, CDR2 SVGAGI. The CDR3 totals 14 residues. V shed 10 bases and J shed 5 bases, with 18 bases lying between them.